The clone carrying this TCR beta chain was recorded only once. These data belong to a study of T cell changes during pregnancy in multiple sclerosis. Germline V gives CDR1 SGHRS, CDR2 YFSETQ. The CDR3 contains 16 residues. Trimming took off 0 bases at V and 3 bases at J, with 15 bases between the two ends. Profiled with immunoSEQ multiplex PCR; TCRdb holds only in-frame clones, not every one. The sample has some 110,000 clones, less than 95% seen once. This TCR came from a female donor with multiple sclerosis, enrolled in a pregnancy study. The sample in question was peripheral blood, obtained after pregnancy. V usage is TRBV5-1 and J usage is TRBJ1-2; the D gene is possibly TRBD1 (6 bases). The CDR3 reads CASSLEPGRQDYGYTF. The CDR3 nucleotides are TGCGCCAGCAGCTTGGAACCGGGTCGACAGGACTATGGCTACACCTTC.